This is a list of T cell receptor beta chains from one sample in a study of early T cells in non-severe SARS-CoV-2 infection. TCRdb ran MiXCR on the 5' RACE reads and lists one entry per CDR3 protein. The sample consists of approximately 26,000 distinct CDR3 sequences, approximately 3.9% of them appearing once. The sample taken for sequencing was whole blood. Receptors were obtained from an adult who was a healthcare worker with PCR-confirmed SARS-CoV-2 infection or an uninfected control (not recorded which). Each CDR3 is given with its conserved first and last residue. The D gene is left open where the match is weak. The size entry is marked missing in some rows and otherwise reads once, few, many or a size class.

15,TRBJ2-5,TRBD2,TRBV5-4,few,TGTGCCAGCAGCTTCTTGAGCGGGAGGGCCCAGACCCAGTACTTC,CASSFLSGRAQTQYF
17,TRBJ1-5,TRBD1,TRBV18,many,TGTGCCAGCTCACCATCCGGGACAGGGGGCCGGGATCAGCCCCAGCATTTT,CASSPSGTGGRDQPQHF
13,TRBJ2-5,TRBD1,TRBV28,NA,TGTGCCAGCAGCCATGGGACAGAAGAGACCCAGTACTTC,CASSHGTEETQYF
14,TRBJ2-1,TRBD1,TRBV20-1,NA,TGCAGTGCTCCAGACAGGGTAACCTTCAATGAGCAGTTCTTC,CSAPDRVTFNEQFF
13,TRBJ2-1,NA,TRBV19,many,TGTGCCAGTAGAGGGAGCTCCTACAATGAGCAGTTCTTC,CASRGSSYNEQFF
14,TRBJ1-6,TRBD1,TRBV18,many,TGTGCCAGCTCACCAGCAGGGGGGAATTCACCCCTCCACTTT,CASSPAGGNSPLHF
16,TRBJ1-4,NA,TRBV18,NA,TGTGCCAGCTCACCCTTGCCGGGGGCAACTAATGAAAAACTGTTTTTT,CASSPLPGATNEKLFF
13,TRBJ2-3,TRBD1,TRBV12-3/TRBV12-4,medium-sized,TGTGCCAGCAGTTCCCAGACAGGGTCTACGCAGTATTTT,CASSSQTGSTQYF
15,TRBJ1-1,TRBD1,TRBV9,many,TGTGCCAGCAGCGGCAAACAGGGGGCTCGGACTGAAGCTTTCTTT,CASSGKQGARTEAFF
20,TRBJ2-7,NA,TRBV20-1,many,TGCAGTGCTAATCCCTATTATAGGGGAGAGAGACCTGGGGGGCTTTACGAGCAGTACTTC,CSANPYYRGERPGGLYEQYF
14,TRBJ2-3,NA,TRBV5-1,many,TGCGCCAGCAGTACGGAGACCCCCACAGATACGCAGTATTTT,CASSTETPTDTQYF
15,TRBJ2-7,TRBD1,TRBV6-5,many,TGTGCCAGCAGTTACTCAGGGACAGGTGTTGGCGAGCAGTACTTC,CASSYSGTGVGEQYF
15,TRBJ2-1,TRBD1,TRBV4-1,many,TGCGCCAGCAGCCCCCCGGGACAGGTTTGGAATGAGCAGTTCTTC,CASSPPGQVWNEQFF
16,TRBJ2-4,TRBD2,TRBV29-1,many,TGCAGCGTTGAAGGTTTGGCGGGAGGGCCCCGGGACATTCAGTACTTC,CSVEGLAGGPRDIQYF
13,TRBJ2-7,TRBD1,TRBV28,few,TGTGCCAGCCGACCGGGACAGAACTACGAGCAGTACTTC,CASRPGQNYEQYF
15,TRBJ2-2,TRBD2,TRBV24-1,many,TGTGCCACCAGGGCGACTAGCGGGATCCCCGGGGAGCTGTTTTTT,CATRATSGIPGELFF
17,TRBJ2-7,TRBD2,TRBV20-1,medium-sized,TGCAGTGCTGGACCGGGACTAGCGGGAGGCGAAACCTACGAGCAGTACTTC,CSAGPGLAGGETYEQYF
15,TRBJ2-1,TRBD2,TRBV6-6,many,TGTGCCAGCACTTTAAGCGGGAGAAGGGACAATGAGCAGTTCTTC,CASTLSGRRDNEQFF